These 16 T cell receptor beta chains originate from one sample sequenced in a study of cytomegalovirus exposure and HLA in healthy donors. The study ran its PCR with 60 Vbeta and 13 Jbeta primers. This table comes from immunoSEQ multiplex PCR, and its TCRdb copy is limited to in-frame clones, with some not included. The data hold around 180,000 clones, with approximately 85% observed a single time. The sample was PBMCs. All receptors come from a girl between 5 and 17 years old in good health and CMV-seropositive.

This clone was observed a few times. This chain links TRBV11-1 with TRBJ1-1; 7 nucleotides align to TRBD1. The CDR3 has 15 residues. The V and J ends lost 7 bases and 1 base, in that order; junction bases with no gene match: 9. Germline CDR1 is SGHAT and CDR2 is FQDESV (reference sequence). This CDR3 reads CASILLTGENTEAFF. CDR3 DNA sequence: TGTGCCAGCATCCTACTAACAGGGGAGAACACTGAAGCTTTCTTT.

As concerns this clone: Its ends do not fully match the called genes, so a read error is possible. V is TRBV5-1 and J is TRBJ2-3; 7 bases are shared with TRBD1. Per the germline V gene, CDR1 is SGHRS and CDR2 is YFSETQ. This CDR3 is built from 15 residues. The CDR3 nucleotides read TGCGCCAGCAGCTTGACACAGGGGCTCCCAGATGCGCAGTATTTT. It codes for CASSLTQGLPDAQYF.

The chain combines TRBV5-1 with TRBJ2-5, with D possibly TRBD2 on 5 matching bases. The length of the CDR3 is 13 residues. V lost 2 bases and J lost 2, with 7 bases in between. The V gene's germline CDR1 is SGHRS and CDR2 YFSETQ. The CDR3 loop is CASSFRGQETQYF. DNA of the CDR3: TGCGCCAGCAGCTTTAGAGGGCAAGAGACCCAGTACTTC.

The chain links TRBV19 to TRBJ1-5; the match to TRBD1 covers 10 bases. The CDR3 has 16 residues. Germline trimming cut 6 bases from V and 4 bases from J; bases unmatched to any gene: 9. Germline assignment: CDR1 LNHDA and CDR2 SQIVND (reference sequence). The CDR3 protein is CASSKRGQGKNQPQHF. The CDR3 coding sequence is TGTGCCAGTAGCAAGAGGGGACAGGGGAAGAATCAGCCCCAGCATTTT.

The CDR3 DNA reads as TGTGCCAGCAGTGTCTTACAGGGGAATACGCAGTATTTT. Protein sequence: CASSVLQGNTQYF. The rearrangement uses TRBV6-4 and TRBJ2-3; 7 nucleotides match TRBD1. V lost 4 bases, J lost 7 bases, and 5 bases stayed unmatched. This CDR3 is built from 13 residues. CDR1 is MRHNA, CDR2 SNTAGT, per germline.

J is TRBJ1-2 and V is TRBV6-5, with TRBD1 as a possible D gene (6 bases). In germline, CDR1 is MNHEY, CDR2 SVGAGI. The CDR3 contains 13 residues. The V end was cut by 3 bases, the J end by 2 bases, with 7 bases between. In DNA, the CDR3 is TGTGCCAGCAGTTATGGGACAAACTATGGCTACACCTTC. Translation gives CASSYGTNYGYTF.

The genes are TRBV5-1 and TRBJ1-1; D possibly corresponds to TRBD1 (6 bases). CDR3 length equals 17 residues. The V end lost 3 bases, the J end lost 4 bases, and 22 bases lay between the germline ends. Germline loops: CDR1 SGHRS, CDR2 YFSETQ. Here the CDR3 reads CASSYIQGTGGRTEAFF. In DNA form, the CDR3 reads TGCGCCAGCAGCTATATTCAGGGGACGGGGGGGCGCACTGAAGCTTTCTTT.

The chain uses TRBV7-9 and TRBJ2-5; 9 positions match TRBD1. Germline V gives CDR1 SEHNR, CDR2 FQNEAQ (reference sequence). V trimming: 1 base; J trimming: 5 bases; junction bases outside the gene matches: 5. CDR3 length: 15 residues. As DNA, the CDR3 is TGTGCCAGCAGCTTAGACTGGGACAGGGATGAGACCCAGTACTTC. Translation gives CASSLDWDRDETQYF.

The gene calls are TRBV27 and TRBJ1-5; 7 bases fit TRBD1. From germline, CDR1 is MNHEY and CDR2 SMNVEV (reference sequence). This CDR3 contains 17 residues. The trim removed 4 bases at V and 1 base at J, leaving 10 bases unmatched. The CDR3 coding sequence is TGTGCCAGCAGTTCCCGGTCTCTGGACAGGAGCAATCAGCCCCAGCATTTT. Translated, it gives CASSSRSLDRSNQPQHF.

CDR3 DNA sequence: TGTGCCAGCAGCTTAGGGACGGGGGGTCAGACCCAGTACTTC. Encoded protein: CASSLGTGGQTQYF. This chain uses TRBV7-9 with TRBJ2-5, with 7 bases that match TRBD2. V was clipped by 1 base and J by 6 bases; unmatched bases: 5. The CDR3 contains 14 residues. Germline lookup yields CDR1 SEHNR and CDR2 FQNEAQ (reference sequence).

The V call is TRBV2, the J call TRBJ1-2, with a tentative D call TRBD1 (6 bases). The CDR3 covers 13 residues. CDR1 is SNHLY and CDR2 is FYNNEI in the germline V gene. The V and J ends lost 6 bases and 7 bases respectively, with 15 bases between them. CDR3 nucleotide sequence: TGTGCCAGCAGATACAGGGCAGAGGGTGGCTACACCTTC. Protein sequence: CASRYRAEGGYTF.

The chain carries TRBV28 and TRBJ1-5; 8 bases align to TRBD1. Germline V gene sequence: CDR1 MDHEN, CDR2 SYDVKM. CDR3 length: 15 residues. The V segment lost 6 bases and the J segment 7 bases; nucleotides outside the gene matches: 11. The CDR3 sequence: CASSPDRGERQPQHF. Here the CDR3 DNA reads TGTGCCAGCAGCCCCGACAGGGGAGAGCGGCAGCCCCAGCATTTT.

This chain links TRBV9 with TRBJ1-1; D remains unclear. Trimming stripped 4 bases from V and 0 bases from J, with 13 bases between. Germline lookup yields CDR1 SGDLS and CDR2 YYNGEE. The CDR3 covers 15 residues. CDR3 sequence (DNA): TGTGCCAGCAGCCCCCTGGGCAGCATGAACACTGAAGCTTTCTTT. It is translated as CASSPLGSMNTEAFF.

The J gene is TRBJ2-1, the V gene TRBV6-6, with D perhaps matching TRBD2 (7 bases). V lost 5 bases and J 8 bases, leaving 19 bases between the germline ends. The CDR3 covers 15 residues. Germline V gene data show CDR1 as MNHNY and CDR2 as SVGAGI (reference sequence). The CDR3 DNA sequence: TGTGCCAGCAGTACCCGAGGGGGGGGGTCGTATGAGCAGTTCTTC. It translates to CASSTRGGGSYEQFF.

V and J are TRBV6-5 and TRBJ2-3, with D perhaps TRBD2 (6 bases). This CDR3 has 13 amino acids. Germline CDR1 reads MNHEY; CDR2 reads SVGAGI. The V gene lost 6 bases and the J gene lost 8 bases, with 15 bases spanning the gap. The CDR3 bases are TGTGCCAGCAGCCCCGGGACTTCAACTACGCAGTATTTT. It codes for CASSPGTSTTQYF.

The chain combines TRBV5-1 with TRBJ2-7; D is perhaps TRBD2 (6 bases). The CDR3 covers 16 residues. The germline gives CDR1 SGHRS, CDR2 YFSETQ. Trimming pared 0 bases from V and 0 bases from J, leaving 13 bases between. CDR3 nucleotides: TGCGCCAGCAGCTTGGGTGGGAGGAAGAGCTCCTACGAGCAGTACTTC. It is translated as CASSLGGRKSSYEQYF.